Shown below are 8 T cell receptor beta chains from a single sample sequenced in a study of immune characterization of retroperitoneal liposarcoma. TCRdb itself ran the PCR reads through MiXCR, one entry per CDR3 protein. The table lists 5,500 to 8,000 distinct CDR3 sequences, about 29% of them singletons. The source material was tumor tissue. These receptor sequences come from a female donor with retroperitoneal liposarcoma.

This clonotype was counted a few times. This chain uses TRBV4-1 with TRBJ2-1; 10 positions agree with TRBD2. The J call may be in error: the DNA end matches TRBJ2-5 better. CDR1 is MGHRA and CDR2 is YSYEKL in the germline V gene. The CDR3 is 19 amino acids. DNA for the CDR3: TGCGCCAGCAGCCAAGATAGGGTCGGTAGCGGGGGGACCGGAGAGACCCAGTACTTC. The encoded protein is CASSQDRVGSGGTGETQYF.

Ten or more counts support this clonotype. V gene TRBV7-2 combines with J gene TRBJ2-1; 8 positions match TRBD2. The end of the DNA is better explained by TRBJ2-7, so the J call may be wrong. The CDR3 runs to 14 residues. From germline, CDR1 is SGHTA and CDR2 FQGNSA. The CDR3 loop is CASSLTSVTYEQYF. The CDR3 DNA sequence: TGTGCCAGCAGCTTGACTAGCGTCACCTACGAGCAGTACTTC.

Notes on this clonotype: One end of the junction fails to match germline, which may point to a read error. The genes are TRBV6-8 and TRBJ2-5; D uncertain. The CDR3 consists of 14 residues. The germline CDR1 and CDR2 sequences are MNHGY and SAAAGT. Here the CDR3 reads CASSYGPRVNEQYF. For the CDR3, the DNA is TGTGCCAGCAGCTACGGACCCCGGGTTAATGAGCAGTATTTC.

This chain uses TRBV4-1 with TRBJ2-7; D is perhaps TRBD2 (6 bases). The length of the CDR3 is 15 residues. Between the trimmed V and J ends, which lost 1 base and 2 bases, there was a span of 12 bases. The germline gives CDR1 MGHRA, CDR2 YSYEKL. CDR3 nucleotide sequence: TGCGCCAGCAGCCAAGGATCGGGAGAAACCTACGAGCAGTACTTC. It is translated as CASSQGSGETYEQYF.

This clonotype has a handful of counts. The CDR3 loop is CASSLELAGLQETQYF. The CDR3 bases are TGTGCCAGCAGCTTAGAGCTAGCGGGATTACAAGAGACCCAGTACTTC. The rearrangement uses TRBV7-8 and TRBJ2-5; 9 nucleotides align to TRBD2. The V and J ends lost 1 base and 2 bases, in that order; junction bases with no gene match: 5. Germline V CDR1 and CDR2: SGHVS, FQNEAQ. The CDR3 has 16 residues.

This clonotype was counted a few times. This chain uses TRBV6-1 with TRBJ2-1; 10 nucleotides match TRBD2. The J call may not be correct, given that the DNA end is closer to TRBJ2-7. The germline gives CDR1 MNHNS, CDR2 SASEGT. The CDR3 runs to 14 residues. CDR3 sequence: CASSSSGSGGEQYF. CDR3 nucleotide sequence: TGTGCCAGCAGTTCTAGCGGGAGCGGTGGTGAGCAGTACTTC.

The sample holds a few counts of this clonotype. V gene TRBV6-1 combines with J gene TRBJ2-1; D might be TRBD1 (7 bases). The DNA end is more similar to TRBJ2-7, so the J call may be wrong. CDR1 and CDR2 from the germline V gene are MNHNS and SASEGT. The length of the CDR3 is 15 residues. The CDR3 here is CASSEDAGGGYEQYF. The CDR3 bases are TGTGCCAGCAGTGAAGATGCAGGGGGAGGCTACGAGCAGTACTTC.

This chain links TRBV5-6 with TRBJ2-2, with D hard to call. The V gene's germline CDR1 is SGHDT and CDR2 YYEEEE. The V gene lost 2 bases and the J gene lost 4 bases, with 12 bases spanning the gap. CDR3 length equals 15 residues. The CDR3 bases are TGTGCCAGCAGCTTTCGTCTCAGCACCACCGGGGAGCTGTTTTTT. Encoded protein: CASSFRLSTTGELFF.